This TCR beta chain was sequenced in a study of shared clonotypes between healthy human individuals. The naive CD8 fraction comprised CD45RO-negative cells positively selected for CCR7 and excluded terminally differentiated effector memory CD45RA+ cells. This CDR3 spans 15 amino acids. CDR1 and CDR2 (germline): SGHRS, YFSETQ. Trimming removed 3 bases from V and 3 bases from J; junction bases left unmatched: 7. A roughly 220 ng quantity of DNA, 29,000 or so T cell genomes, went into the sorted-subset replicate PCRs. Repertoires were generated with immunoSEQ multiplex PCR, while TCRdb's copy carries only in-frame clones and drops some. The repertoire has around 2,000,000 clones, about 95% of them found once; the top ten carry 0.9% to 1.3%.

V gene TRBV5-1 combines with J gene TRBJ1-1; 8 bases align to TRBD1. The source of this sequence is a man aged 18 to 30 in good health. The specimen sequenced was naive CD8+ T cells sorted from blood. The CDR3, as DNA: TGCGCCAGCAGCTCGGACAGGGCGGGGGACACTGAAGCTTTCTTT. Its translation is CASSSDRAGDTEAFF.